The 20 T cell receptor beta chains listed next were all sequenced from one sample in a study of blood T cell repertoires in COVID-19. This table comes from immunoSEQ multiplex PCR, and its TCRdb copy is limited to in-frame clones, with some not included. The data contain 150,000 or so clones, 85% of them singletons. The sequenced material came from peripheral blood. All receptors come from a human donor with acute or convalescent COVID-19. The donor label of this sample is uncertain.

The V and J genes are TRBV6-5 and TRBJ2-7; 10 bases are shared with TRBD1. Germline lookup yields CDR1 MNHEY and CDR2 SVGAGI. V lost 7 bases and J lost 4; bases outside the gene matches: 10. The CDR3 spans 15 residues. The CDR3 DNA reads TGTGCCAGCAATCTCAGAGGGACAGGGGTTTACGAGCAGTACTTC. As protein: CASNLRGTGVYEQYF.

The chain links TRBV5-1 to TRBJ1-6, with 11 positions matching TRBD1. Unmatched junction bases numbered 4, after V lost 4 bases and J lost 7 bases. CDR1 is SGHRS, CDR2 YFSETQ, per germline. The CDR3 length is 15 residues. This CDR3 is CASSTGQGVNSPLHF. CDR3 coding DNA: TGCGCCAGCAGCACGGGACAGGGGGTAAATTCACCCCTCCACTTT. Complete variable domain (other parts from reference TRBV5-1 and TRBJ1-6): KAGVTQTPRYLIKTRGQQVTLSCSPISGHRSVSWYQQTPGQGLQFLFEYFSETQRNKGNFPGRFSGRQFSNSRSEMNVSTLELGDSALYLCASSTGQGVNSPLHFGNGTRLTVT.

In this sample, this clone turned up once. The genes are TRBV28 and TRBJ2-1; perhaps TRBD1 as D (6 bases). CDR3 length: 14 amino acids. Per the germline V gene, CDR1 is MDHEN and CDR2 is SYDVKM. The V end lost 5 bases, the J end lost 10 bases, and 18 bases lay between the germline ends. DNA of the CDR3: TGTGCCAGCAGTCTCCACCCGGACAGCAGGGAGCAGTTCTTC. Residues: CASSLHPDSREQFF.

Comments on this clone: Other DNA sequences in the same sample also yield this CDR3. V is TRBV5-6 and J is TRBJ1-1, with D unresolved. This CDR3 comprises 14 residues. Trimming pared 0 bases from V and 1 base from J, leaving 7 bases between. Germline loops: CDR1 SGHDT, CDR2 YYEEEE. CDR3 sequence: CASSLAGGNTEAFF. The CDR3 DNA sequence: TGTGCCAGCAGCTTGGCCGGAGGGAACACTGAAGCTTTCTTT.

V usage is TRBV3-1 (or the pseudogene TRBV3-2) and J usage is TRBJ1-2; D gene ambiguous. Germline V gene data show CDR1 as LGHDT and CDR2 as YNNKEL (reference sequence). V was clipped by 4 bases and J by 7 bases, with 13 bases between them. This CDR3 contains 13 residues. The CDR3 sequence: CASSPRDSGGYTF. CDR3 DNA: TGTGCCAGCAGCCCGAGGGATTCGGGTGGCTACACCTTC.

The rearrangement links TRBV3-1 (or the pseudogene TRBV3-2) to TRBJ2-7; the D gene is possibly TRBD2 (7 bases). The germline V gene encodes CDR1 LGHDT and CDR2 YNNKEL (reference sequence). V gave up 4 bases and J gave up 4 bases, with 20 bases separating them. CDR3 length: 16 residues. In DNA form, the CDR3 reads TGTGCCAGCAGCCCTAACGCGGGGGCGCAGGTTTACGAGCAGTACTTC. Translated: CASSPNAGAQVYEQYF.

V and J are TRBV11-3 and TRBJ1-1, with D possibly being TRBD1 (5 bases). This CDR3 has 14 amino acids. V was cut by 10 bases and J by 5 bases, with 20 bases left in between. Germline values: CDR1 SGHNT, CDR2 YENEEA. The CDR3 here is CATAQGMEGTEAFF. The DNA for the CDR3 is TGTGCCACTGCGCAGGGCATGGAAGGAACTGAAGCTTTCTTT.

The chain uses TRBV9 and TRBJ2-1; D is perhaps TRBD1 (6 bases). Germline CDR1 reads SGDLS; CDR2 reads YYNGEE. The CDR3 has 15 amino acids. The V and J ends lost 3 bases and 1 base respectively, with 11 bases between them. DNA of the CDR3: TGTGCCAGCAGCGCGGCCGGGACATCCTACAATGAGCAGTTCTTC. It specifies CASSAAGTSYNEQFF.

This clone was observed once. The chain uses TRBV7-9 and TRBJ1-4; no reliable D call. Trimming took 1 base from V and 5 from J, leaving 11 bases between them. CDR1 SEHNR and CDR2 FQNEAQ come from the germline V gene (reference sequence). The CDR3 has 15 residues. This chain's CDR3 is CASSLGRTVNEKLFF. CDR3 bases: TGTGCCAGCAGCTTAGGGAGGACGGTGAATGAAAAACTGTTTTTT.

This chain uses TRBV28 with TRBJ1-2, with 9 bases matching TRBD1. Germline V gives CDR1 MDHEN, CDR2 SYDVKM. The CDR3 runs 15 residues. V was pared by 5 bases and J by 4 bases, with 8 bases of the junction left unmatched. The DNA for the CDR3 is TGTGCCAGCAGTCCGACGGGACAGGGAAGCTATGGCTACACCTTC. Protein: CASSPTGQGSYGYTF.

The rearrangement uses TRBV5-5 and TRBJ1-2, with D uncertain. Germline V gene data show CDR1 as SGHKS and CDR2 as YYEKEE (reference sequence). The V gene lost 0 bases and the J gene lost 3 bases, with 9 bases spanning the gap. CDR3 length: 14 amino acids. The CDR3 region has the DNA TGTGCCAGCAGCTTGGCCGCAACAGACTATGGCTACACCTTC. It yields the protein CASSLAATDYGYTF.

The chain recombines TRBV19 with TRBJ2-1; D uncertain. The CDR3 has 11 amino acids. V dropped 5 bases and J dropped 4 bases, with 3 bases sitting between them. The germline V gene encodes CDR1 LNHDA and CDR2 SQIVND (reference sequence). For the CDR3, the DNA is TGTGCCAGTAGTGTATACAATGAGCAGTTCTTC. Amino acid sequence: CASSVYNEQFF.

The rearrangement links TRBV5-1 to TRBJ1-2; TRBD1 is a possible D gene (6 bases). Germline values: CDR1 SGHRS, CDR2 YFSETQ. CDR3 length equals 14 residues. Trimming cost V 1 base and J 3 bases, with 10 bases left between them. CDR3 loop: CASSLTGYDYGYTF. The CDR3 bases are TGCGCCAGCAGCTTGACAGGGTATGACTATGGCTACACCTTC.

CDR3 loop: CASSLGGVSTDTQYF. CDR3 bases: TGCGCCAGCAGCCTGGGCGGGGTTAGCACAGATACGCAGTATTTT. The V call is TRBV5-1, the J call TRBJ2-3; D possibly corresponds to TRBD2 (6 bases). This CDR3 has 15 residues. Trimming cost V 4 bases and J 0 bases, with 12 bases left between them. CDR1 SGHRS and CDR2 YFSETQ come from the germline V gene.

The chain recombines TRBV9 with TRBJ1-3; D is undetermined. Trimming left V 2 bases short and J 0 bases short, with 6 bases between. The CDR3 length is 14 residues. Germline V gene sequence: CDR1 SGDLS, CDR2 YYNGEE. CDR3 protein: CASSVLDSGNTIYF. The CDR3 nucleotides are TGTGCCAGCAGCGTTCTAGACTCTGGAAACACCATATATTTT.

This clone was found once. The V gene is TRBV7-9, the J gene TRBJ1-2, with unresolved D. The germline gives CDR1 SEHNR, CDR2 FQNEAQ (reference sequence). This CDR3 spans 12 amino acids. V was clipped by 0 bases and J by 8 bases, with 7 bases between them. CDR3 coding DNA: TGTGCCAGCAGCTTAGCGCCGAGAGGCTACACCTTC. Translating gives CASSLAPRGYTF.

The chain uses TRBV6-5 and TRBJ1-2; D is unclear. The CDR3 runs to 13 residues. Germline CDR1 is MNHEY and CDR2 is SVGAGI. Trimming shortened V by 4 bases and J by 3 bases, and 9 bases separated the two germline ends. Here the CDR3 reads CASSSRQYYGYTF. The CDR3 region has the DNA TGTGCCAGCAGTTCGCGGCAGTACTATGGCTACACCTTC.

This chain uses TRBV6-5 with TRBJ2-7; a weak D match, TRBD2 (5 bases). The CDR3 has 13 amino acids. Germline CDR1 is MNHEY and CDR2 is SVGAGI. The V gene lost 6 bases and the J gene lost 1 base, with 10 bases spanning the gap. CDR3: CASRTGISYEQYF. CDR3 in DNA: TGTGCCAGCAGGACCGGGATTTCCTACGAGCAGTACTTC.

The CDR3 protein is CASSLGGQHNEQFF. CDR3 in DNA: TGCGCCAGCAGCTTGGGGGGACAGCACAATGAGCAGTTCTTC. The chain has TRBV5-1 and TRBJ2-1, with TRBD1 matching 7 bases. CDR1 and CDR2 (germline): SGHRS, YFSETQ. This CDR3 comprises 14 residues. V lost 0 bases and J lost 5; bases outside the gene matches: 2.

The rearrangement joins TRBV7-8 to TRBJ1-5; 7 bases match TRBD1. V was pared by 2 bases and J by 0 bases, with 10 bases of the junction left unmatched. Per germline, CDR1 SGHVS and CDR2 FQNEAQ. The CDR3 sequence is 18 residues long. The CDR3 region is CASSLSGGGEYSNQPQHF. Here the CDR3 DNA reads TGTGCCAGCAGCTTAAGCGGAGGGGGCGAATATAGCAATCAGCCCCAGCATTTT. Using reference TRBV7-8 and TRBJ1-5 for the parts outside the CDR3, the full variable domain is GAGVSQSPRYKVAKRGQDVALRCDPISGHVSLFWYQQALGQGPEFLTYFQNEAQLDKSGLPSDRFFAERPEGSVSTLKIQRTQQEDSAVYLCASSLSGGGEYSNQPQHFGDGTRLSIL.